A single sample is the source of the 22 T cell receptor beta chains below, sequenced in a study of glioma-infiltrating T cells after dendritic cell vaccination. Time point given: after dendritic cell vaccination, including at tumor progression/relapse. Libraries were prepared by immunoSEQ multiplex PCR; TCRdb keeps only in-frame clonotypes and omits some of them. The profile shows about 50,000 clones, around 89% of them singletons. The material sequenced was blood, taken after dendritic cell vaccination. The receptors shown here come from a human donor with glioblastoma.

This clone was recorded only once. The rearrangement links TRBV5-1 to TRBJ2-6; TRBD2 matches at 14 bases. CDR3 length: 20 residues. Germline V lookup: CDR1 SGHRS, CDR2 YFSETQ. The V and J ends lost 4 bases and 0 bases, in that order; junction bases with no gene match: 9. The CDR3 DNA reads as TGCGCCAGCAGCCCTCAGGGGACTAGCGGGAGCATCTCTGGGGCCAACGTCCTGACTTTC. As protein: CASSPQGTSGSISGANVLTF.

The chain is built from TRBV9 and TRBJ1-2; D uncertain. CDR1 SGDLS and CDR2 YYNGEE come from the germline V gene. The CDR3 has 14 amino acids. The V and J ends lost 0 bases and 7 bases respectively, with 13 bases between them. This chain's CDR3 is CASSVGVGAIGYTF. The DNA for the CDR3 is TGTGCCAGCAGCGTAGGGGTTGGAGCTATTGGCTACACCTTC.

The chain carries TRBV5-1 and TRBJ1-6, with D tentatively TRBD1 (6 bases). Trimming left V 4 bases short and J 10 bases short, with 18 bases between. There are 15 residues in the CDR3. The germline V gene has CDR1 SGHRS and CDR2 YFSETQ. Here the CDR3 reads CASSRDSGARSPLHF. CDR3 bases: TGCGCCAGCAGCCGTGACTCAGGGGCAAGATCACCCCTCCACTTT.

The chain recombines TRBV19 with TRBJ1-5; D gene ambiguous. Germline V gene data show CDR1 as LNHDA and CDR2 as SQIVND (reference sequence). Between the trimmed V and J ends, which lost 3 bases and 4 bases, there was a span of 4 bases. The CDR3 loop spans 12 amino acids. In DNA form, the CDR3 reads TGTGCCAGTAGTATCCTTAATCAGCCCCAGCATTTT. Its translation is CASSILNQPQHF.

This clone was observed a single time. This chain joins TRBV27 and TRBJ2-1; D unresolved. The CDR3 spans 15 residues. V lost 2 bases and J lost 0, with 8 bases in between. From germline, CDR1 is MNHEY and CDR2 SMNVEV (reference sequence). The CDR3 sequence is CASSLVLSSYNEQFF. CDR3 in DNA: TGTGCCAGCAGTTTAGTACTGAGCTCCTACAATGAGCAGTTCTTC.

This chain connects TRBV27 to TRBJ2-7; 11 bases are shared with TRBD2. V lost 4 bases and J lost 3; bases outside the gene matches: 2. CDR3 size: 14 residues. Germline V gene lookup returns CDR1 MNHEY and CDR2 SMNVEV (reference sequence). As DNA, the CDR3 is TGTGCCAGCAGTTCGCTAGCGGGAGGCTACGAGCAGTACTTC. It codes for CASSSLAGGYEQYF.

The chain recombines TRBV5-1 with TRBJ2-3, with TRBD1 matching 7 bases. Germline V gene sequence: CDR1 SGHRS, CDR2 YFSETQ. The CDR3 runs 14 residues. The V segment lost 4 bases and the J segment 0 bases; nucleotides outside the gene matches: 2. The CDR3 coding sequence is TGCGCCAGCAGCCAGGGACAGAGCACAGATACGCAGTATTTT. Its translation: CASSQGQSTDTQYF.

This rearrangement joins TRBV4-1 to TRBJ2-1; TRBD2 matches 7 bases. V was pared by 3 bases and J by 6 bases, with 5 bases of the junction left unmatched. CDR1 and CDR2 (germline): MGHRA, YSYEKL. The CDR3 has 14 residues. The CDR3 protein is CASSHFIAGNEQFF. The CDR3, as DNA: TGCGCCAGCAGCCATTTTATAGCGGGCAATGAGCAGTTCTTC.

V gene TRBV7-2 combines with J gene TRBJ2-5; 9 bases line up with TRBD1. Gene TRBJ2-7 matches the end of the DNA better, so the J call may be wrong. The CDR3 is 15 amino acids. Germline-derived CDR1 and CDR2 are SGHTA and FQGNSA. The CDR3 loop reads CASSLVGQGGYEQYF. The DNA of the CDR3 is TGTGCCAGCAGCTTAGTGGGACAGGGCGGCTACGAGCAGTACTTC.

The CDR3 is CAINRELGETQYF. The CDR3 DNA reads as TGTGCCATCAACAGGGAACTCGGAGAGACCCAGTACTTC. This chain connects TRBV10-3 to TRBJ2-5, with TRBD1 as a possible D gene (6 bases). The CDR3 has 13 residues. From germline, CDR1 is ENHRY and CDR2 SYGVKD. The ends were cut back, 7 bases at V and 4 bases at J, with 13 bases in the middle.

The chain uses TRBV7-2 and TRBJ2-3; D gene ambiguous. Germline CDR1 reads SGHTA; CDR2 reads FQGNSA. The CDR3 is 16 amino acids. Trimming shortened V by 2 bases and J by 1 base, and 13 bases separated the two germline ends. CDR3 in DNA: TGTGCCAGCAGCTTAAAAGTTTGGCAGGGCACAGATACGCAGTATTTT. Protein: CASSLKVWQGTDTQYF.

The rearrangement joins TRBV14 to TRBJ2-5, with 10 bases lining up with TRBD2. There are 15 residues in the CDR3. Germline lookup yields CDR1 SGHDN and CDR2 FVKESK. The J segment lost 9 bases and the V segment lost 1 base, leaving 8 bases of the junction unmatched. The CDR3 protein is CASSQGTSGAGAQYF. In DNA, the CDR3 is TGTGCCAGCAGCCAAGGGACTAGCGGAGCTGGGGCCCAGTACTTC.

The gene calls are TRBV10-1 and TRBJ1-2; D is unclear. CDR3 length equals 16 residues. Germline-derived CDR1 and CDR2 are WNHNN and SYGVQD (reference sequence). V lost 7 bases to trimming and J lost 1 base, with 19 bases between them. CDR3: CASTLSLPGCNYGYTF. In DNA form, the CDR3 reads TGCGCCAGCACCCTCTCCTTACCAGGCTGTAACTATGGCTACACCTTC.

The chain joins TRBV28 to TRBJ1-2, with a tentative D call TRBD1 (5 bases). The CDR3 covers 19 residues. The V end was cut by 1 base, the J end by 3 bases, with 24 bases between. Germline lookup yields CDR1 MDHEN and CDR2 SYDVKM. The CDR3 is CASSLSPPGRSAGDYGYTF. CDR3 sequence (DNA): TGTGCCAGCAGTTTATCCCCCCCGGGACGTTCCGCGGGGGACTATGGCTACACCTTC.

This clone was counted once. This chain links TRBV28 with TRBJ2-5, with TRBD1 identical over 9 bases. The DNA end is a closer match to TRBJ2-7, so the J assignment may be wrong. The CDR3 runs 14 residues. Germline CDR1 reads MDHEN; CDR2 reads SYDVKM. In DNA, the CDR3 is TGTGCCAGCACCTGGACAGGGGCATCCTACGAGCAGTACTTC. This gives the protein CASTWTGASYEQYF.

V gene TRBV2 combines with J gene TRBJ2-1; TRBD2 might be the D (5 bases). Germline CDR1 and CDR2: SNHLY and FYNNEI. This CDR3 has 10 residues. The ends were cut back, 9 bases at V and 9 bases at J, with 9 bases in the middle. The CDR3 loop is CARLGGEQFF. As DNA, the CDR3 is TGTGCCAGATTAGGAGGTGAGCAGTTCTTC. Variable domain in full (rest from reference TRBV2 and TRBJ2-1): EPEVTQTPSHQVTQMGQEVILRCVPISNHLYFYWYRQILGQKVEFLVSFYNNEISEKSEIFDDQFSVERPDGSNFTLKIRSTKLEDSAMYFCARLGGEQFFGPGTRLTVL.

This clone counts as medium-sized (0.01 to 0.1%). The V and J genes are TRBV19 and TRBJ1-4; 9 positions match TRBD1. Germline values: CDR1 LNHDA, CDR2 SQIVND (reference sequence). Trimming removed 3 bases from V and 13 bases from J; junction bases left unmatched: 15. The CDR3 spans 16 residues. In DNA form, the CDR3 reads TGTGCCAGTAGTATCACAGGGGGCCACCCCCGGAGGGGACTGTTTTTT. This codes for CASSITGGHPRRGLFF.

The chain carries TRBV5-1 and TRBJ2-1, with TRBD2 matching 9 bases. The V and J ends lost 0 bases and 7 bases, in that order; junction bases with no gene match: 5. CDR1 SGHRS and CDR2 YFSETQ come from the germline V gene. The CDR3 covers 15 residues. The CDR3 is CASSLAPAGGNEQFF. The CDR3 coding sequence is TGCGCCAGCAGCTTGGCGCCAGCGGGAGGAAATGAGCAGTTCTTC.

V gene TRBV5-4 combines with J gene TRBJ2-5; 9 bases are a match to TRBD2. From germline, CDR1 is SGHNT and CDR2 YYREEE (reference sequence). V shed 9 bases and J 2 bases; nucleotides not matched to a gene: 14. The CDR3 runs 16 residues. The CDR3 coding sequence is TGTGCCACCCGAAGTCTCCTGCTAGCGGGACAAGAGACCCAGTACTTC. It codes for CATRSLLLAGQETQYF.

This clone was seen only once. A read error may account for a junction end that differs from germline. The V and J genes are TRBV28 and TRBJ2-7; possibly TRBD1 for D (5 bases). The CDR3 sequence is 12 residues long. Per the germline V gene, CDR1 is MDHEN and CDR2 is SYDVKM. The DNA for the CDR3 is TGTGCCGGCAGTTTGGGGCTTTACGAGCAGTACTTC. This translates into CAGSLGLYEQYF.

The CDR3, as DNA: TGTGCCACCAGCATATGGACAGGGAAATCCTACGAGCAGTACTTC. Protein product: CATSIWTGKSYEQYF. The chain has TRBV15 and TRBJ2-7; 8 positions match TRBD1. The germline gives CDR1 LNHNV, CDR2 YYDKDF (reference sequence). With V trimmed by 4 bases and J by 1 base, 6 bases remained unmatched. This CDR3 is 15 amino acids long.

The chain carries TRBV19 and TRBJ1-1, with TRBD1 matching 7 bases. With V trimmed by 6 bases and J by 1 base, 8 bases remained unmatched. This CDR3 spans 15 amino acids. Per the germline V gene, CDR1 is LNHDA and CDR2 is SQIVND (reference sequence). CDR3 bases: TGTGCCAGTAGAGCCGGGACAGTCTCGAACACTGAAGCTTTCTTT. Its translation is CASRAGTVSNTEAFF.